These 4 T cell receptor beta chains share one sample of origin, sequenced in a study of immune characterization of retroperitoneal liposarcoma. TCRdb re-called the PCR reads through MiXCR, storing one row per CDR3 protein. This table has some 1,900 distinct CDR3 sequences, around 43% appearing once. Sample: tumor tissue. The receptors shown here come from a male donor with retroperitoneal liposarcoma.

The CDR3 is CASSLNQETQFF. The CDR3 DNA reads TGTGCCAGCAGCTTAAACCAAGAGACCCAGTTCTTC. The chain uses TRBV7-2 and TRBJ2-1; no clear D gene. Per germline, CDR1 SGHTA and CDR2 FQGNSA. The V end lost 2 bases, the J end lost 13 bases, and 12 bases lay between the germline ends. This CDR3 spans 12 amino acids.

There are a few counts of this clonotype. This chain links TRBV27 with TRBJ2-3; no firm D call. Per germline, CDR1 MNHEY and CDR2 SMNVEV (reference sequence). Trimming left V 4 bases short and J 1 base short, with 9 bases between. The CDR3 extends over 14 amino acids. CDR3 sequence: CASSSGSGTDTQYF. The CDR3, as DNA: TGTGCCAGCAGTTCGGGTTCGGGCACAGATACGCAGTATTTT.

The chain recombines TRBV12-3 or TRBV12-4 with TRBJ2-1, with D perhaps TRBD1 or TRBD2 (5 bases each). V lost 5 bases to trimming and J lost 4 bases, with 15 bases between them. This CDR3 has 15 residues. In DNA, the CDR3 is TGTGCCAGCAGTCCATACCGGGACCTGTACAATGAGCAGTTCTTC. Translated, it gives CASSPYRDLYNEQFF.

The chain carries TRBV4-1 and TRBJ2-6; D not resolved. Per germline, CDR1 MGHRA and CDR2 YSYEKL. The length of the CDR3 is 16 residues. V was cut by 0 bases and J by 1 base, with 7 bases left in between. DNA for the CDR3: TGCGCCAGCAGCCAAGATATGGGGTCTGGGGCCAACGTCCTGACTTTC. Translated: CASSQDMGSGANVLTF.